Sequencing of this T cell receptor (beta chain) was carried out in a study of T cells in Graves' hyperthyroidism and ophthalmopathy. Stable Graves' hyperthyroidism denoted no ophthalmopathy progression over 18 months. In patients aged 18 to 65, hyperthyroidism was newly diagnosed, with duration under 2 months. Diagnoses used clinical symptoms, serum thyroxine and TRAb, thyroid ultrasound and orbital computed tomography. CDR1 LGHDT and CDR2 YNNKEL come from the germline V gene (reference sequence). The V and J ends lost 1 base and 5 bases respectively, with 12 bases between them. CDR3 size: 15 residues. RNA transcripts were the template for amplifying TCR beta CDR3 regions. First-round RT-PCR targeting the TCR CDR3 was performed with the HTBI primer set. MiXCR, applied by TCRdb to the multiplex PCR reads, yields one record per CDR3 protein. The sample lists about 510,000 distinct CDR3 sequences; 14% were seen once.

This clonotype appeared many times. The source is a middle-aged woman with Graves' hyperthyroidism. V is TRBV3-1 and J is TRBJ2-1; D uncertain. The specimen sequenced was blood. As DNA, the CDR3 is TGTGCCAGCAGCCAAGCGGTACAGACCAACAATGAGCAGTTCTTC. Protein sequence: CASSQAVQTNNEQFF.